This T cell receptor (beta chain) was captured in a study of T-cell memory formation after mild COVID-19. About the research overall: The two donors had largely donor-specific TCR clusters. Study results and limitations: Clones that contracted from day 15 to 85 had balanced CD4/CD8; later expanders were CD4+ biased.

On this clonotype: The target antigen is unknown.

TCRdb re-derived calls from the 5' RACE reads in MiXCR, one entry per CDR3 protein. The sample lists approximately 82,000 distinct CDR3 sequences, around 13% occurring once. This clonotype was obtained from a man between 18 and 35 years old who had mild COVID-19 (a few samples of this study predate the infection). Cell type and time point are not known. The sequenced sample was PBMCs or a T cell subset sorted from them (not recorded which).

The DNA for the CDR3 is TGTGCCAGCAGTGAACCTCGGGACAGGTTCTACGAGCAGTACGTC. Protein: CASSEPRDRFYEQYV. The chain has TRBV2 and TRBJ2-7; TRBD1 aligns across 8 bases. With 2 bases clipped from V and 3 bases from J, the junction kept 6 bases outside the gene matches. Per germline, CDR1 SNHLY and CDR2 FYNNEI. CDR3 length: 15 amino acids.